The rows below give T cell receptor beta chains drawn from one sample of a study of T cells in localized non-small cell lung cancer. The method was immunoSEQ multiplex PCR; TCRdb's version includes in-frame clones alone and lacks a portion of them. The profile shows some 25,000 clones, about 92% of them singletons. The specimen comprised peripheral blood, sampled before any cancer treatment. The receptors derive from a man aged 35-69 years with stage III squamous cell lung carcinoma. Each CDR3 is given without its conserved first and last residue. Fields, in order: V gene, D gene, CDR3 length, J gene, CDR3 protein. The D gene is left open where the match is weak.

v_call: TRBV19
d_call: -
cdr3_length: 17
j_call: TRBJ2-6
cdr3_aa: ASSRGVGLYPSGANVLT

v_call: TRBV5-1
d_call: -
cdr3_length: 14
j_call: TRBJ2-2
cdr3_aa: ASSLRSGGATGELF

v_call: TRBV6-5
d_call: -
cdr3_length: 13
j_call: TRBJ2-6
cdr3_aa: ASKTPMAGANVLT

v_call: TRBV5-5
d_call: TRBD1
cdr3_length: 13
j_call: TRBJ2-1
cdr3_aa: ASSVRDSSYNEQF

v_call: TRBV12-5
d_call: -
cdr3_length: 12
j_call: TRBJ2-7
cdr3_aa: ASGFCLPSYEQY

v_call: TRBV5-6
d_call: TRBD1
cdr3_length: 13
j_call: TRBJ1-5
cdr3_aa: ASSPGAGGRQPQH

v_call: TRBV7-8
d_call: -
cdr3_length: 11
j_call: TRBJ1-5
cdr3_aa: ASSPDTHQPQH

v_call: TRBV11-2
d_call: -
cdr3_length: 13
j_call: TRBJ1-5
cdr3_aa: ASSSGHTNNQPQH

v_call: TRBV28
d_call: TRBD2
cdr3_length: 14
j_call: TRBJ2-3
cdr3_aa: ASSLTSGGGTDTQY

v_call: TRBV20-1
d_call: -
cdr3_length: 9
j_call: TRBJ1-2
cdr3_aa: SASSGYGYT

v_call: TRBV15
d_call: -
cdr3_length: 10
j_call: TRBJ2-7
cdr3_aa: ATSLQGYEQY

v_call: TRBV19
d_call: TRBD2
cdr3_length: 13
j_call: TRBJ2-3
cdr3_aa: ASSIYGLAADTQY

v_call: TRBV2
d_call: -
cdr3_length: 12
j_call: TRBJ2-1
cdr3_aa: ASSEDALYNEQF

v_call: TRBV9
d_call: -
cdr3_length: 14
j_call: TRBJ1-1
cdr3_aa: ASSALGGGTNTEAF

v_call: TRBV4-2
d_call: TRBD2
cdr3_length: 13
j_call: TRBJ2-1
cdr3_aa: ASSDVAGGPNEQF

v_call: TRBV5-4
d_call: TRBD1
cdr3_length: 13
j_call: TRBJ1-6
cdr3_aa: ASSLGGLPNSPLH

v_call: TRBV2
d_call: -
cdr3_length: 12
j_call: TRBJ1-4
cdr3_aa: ASTREGSNEKLF

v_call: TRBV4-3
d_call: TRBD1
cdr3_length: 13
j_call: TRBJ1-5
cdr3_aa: ASSQDRVTNQPQH

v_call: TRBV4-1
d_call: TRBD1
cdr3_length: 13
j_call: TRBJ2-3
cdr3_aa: ASSQGGQGATTQY

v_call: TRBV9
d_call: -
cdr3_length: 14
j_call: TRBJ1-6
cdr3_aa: ASSELGSSYNSPLH

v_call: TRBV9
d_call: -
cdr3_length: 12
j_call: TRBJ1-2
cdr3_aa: ASSVGGSTLAYT

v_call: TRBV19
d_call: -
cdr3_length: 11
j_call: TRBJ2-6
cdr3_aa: ASSGDWANVLT

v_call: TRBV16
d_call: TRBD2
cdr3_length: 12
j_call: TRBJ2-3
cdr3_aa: ASSGRARTDTQY

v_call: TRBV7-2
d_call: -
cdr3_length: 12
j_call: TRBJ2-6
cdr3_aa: ASSLGSGANVLT

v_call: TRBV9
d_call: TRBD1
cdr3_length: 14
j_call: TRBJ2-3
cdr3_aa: ASSVMGQGAKDTQY

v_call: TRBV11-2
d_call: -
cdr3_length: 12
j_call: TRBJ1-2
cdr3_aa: ASSSVGTNYGYT

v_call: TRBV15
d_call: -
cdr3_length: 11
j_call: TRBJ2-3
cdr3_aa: ATREQGTDTQY

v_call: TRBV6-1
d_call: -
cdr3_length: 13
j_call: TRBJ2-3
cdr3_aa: ASSGYRGGYDTQY

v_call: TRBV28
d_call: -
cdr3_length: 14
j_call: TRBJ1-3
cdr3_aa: ASSFIGAIPGNTIY

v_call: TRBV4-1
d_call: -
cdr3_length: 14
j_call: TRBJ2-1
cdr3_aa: ASSQDERFSYNEQF

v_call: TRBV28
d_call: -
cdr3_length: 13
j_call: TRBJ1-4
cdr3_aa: ASSLQQASNEKLF

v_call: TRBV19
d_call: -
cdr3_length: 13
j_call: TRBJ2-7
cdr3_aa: ASSIPGGARYEQY

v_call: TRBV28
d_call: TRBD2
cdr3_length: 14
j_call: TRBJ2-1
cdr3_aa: ASSSPSGSSHNEQF

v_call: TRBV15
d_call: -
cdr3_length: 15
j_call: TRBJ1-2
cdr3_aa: ATSRDQGIFLNYGYT

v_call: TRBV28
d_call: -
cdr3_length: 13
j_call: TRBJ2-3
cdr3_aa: ASSMGGQGTDTQY

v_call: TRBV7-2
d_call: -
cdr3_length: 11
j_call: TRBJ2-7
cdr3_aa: ASSFKGSGEQY

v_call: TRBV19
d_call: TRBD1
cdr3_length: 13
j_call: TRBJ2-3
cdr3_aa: ASRKRTGDTDTQY

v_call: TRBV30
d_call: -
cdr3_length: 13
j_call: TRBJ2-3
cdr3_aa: AWGASALGTDTQY

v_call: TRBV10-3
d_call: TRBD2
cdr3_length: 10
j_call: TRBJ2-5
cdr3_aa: ATRGVQETQY

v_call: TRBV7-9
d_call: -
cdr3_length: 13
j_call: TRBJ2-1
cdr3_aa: ASSQRGVSYNEQF

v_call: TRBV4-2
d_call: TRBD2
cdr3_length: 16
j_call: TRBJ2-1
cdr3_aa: ASSQDSGGGSSYNEQF

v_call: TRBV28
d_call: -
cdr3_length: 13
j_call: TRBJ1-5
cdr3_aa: ASSPPGPSNQPQH

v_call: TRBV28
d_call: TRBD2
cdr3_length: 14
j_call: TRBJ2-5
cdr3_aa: ASRGLAGGQQETQY

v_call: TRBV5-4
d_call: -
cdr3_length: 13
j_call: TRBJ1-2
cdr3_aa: ASSQEAQVNYGYT

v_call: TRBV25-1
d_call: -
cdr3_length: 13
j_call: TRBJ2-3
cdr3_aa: ASSDWTESPDTQY

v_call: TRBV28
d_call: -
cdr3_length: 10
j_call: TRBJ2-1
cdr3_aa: ASNQLRGNQF